This T cell receptor (beta chain) was documented in a study of cytomegalovirus exposure and HLA in healthy donors. The PCR was carried out with 60 Vbeta primers and 13 Jbeta primers. The data were produced by immunoSEQ multiplex PCR, yet TCRdb's version contains in-frame clones alone and is incomplete. The table lists 130,000 or so clones, 80% of them singletons, with 5% to 5.5% in the top ten. This CDR3 is 14 amino acids long. After removal of 6 bases from V and 5 bases from J, the junction contained 8 bases not matched to a gene. Germline V gene data show CDR1 as MNHEY and CDR2 as SMNVEV (reference sequence).

The V gene is TRBV27, the J gene TRBJ2-5; 8 bases map to TRBD2. Sequenced sample: PBMCs. This TCR was recovered from a man in his thirties or forties in good health and CMV-seronegative. In nucleotides, the CDR3 is TGTGCCAGCAGCCCAGTAGCGGGATGGGAGACCCAGTACTTC. Translating gives CASSPVAGWETQYF.